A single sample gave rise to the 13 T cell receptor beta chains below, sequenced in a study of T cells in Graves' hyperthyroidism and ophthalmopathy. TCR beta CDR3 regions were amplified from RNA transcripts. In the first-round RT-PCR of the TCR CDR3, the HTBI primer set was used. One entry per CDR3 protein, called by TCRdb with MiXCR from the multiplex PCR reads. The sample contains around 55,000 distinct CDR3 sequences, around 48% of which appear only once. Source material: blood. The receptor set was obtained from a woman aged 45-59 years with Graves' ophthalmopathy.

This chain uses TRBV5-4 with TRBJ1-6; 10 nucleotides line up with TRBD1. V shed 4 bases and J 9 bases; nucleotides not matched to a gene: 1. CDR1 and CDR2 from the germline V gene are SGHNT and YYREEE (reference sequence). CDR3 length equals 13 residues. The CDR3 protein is CASSGDRGSPLHF. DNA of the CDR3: TGTGCCAGCAGCGGGGACAGGGGTTCACCCCTCCACTTT.

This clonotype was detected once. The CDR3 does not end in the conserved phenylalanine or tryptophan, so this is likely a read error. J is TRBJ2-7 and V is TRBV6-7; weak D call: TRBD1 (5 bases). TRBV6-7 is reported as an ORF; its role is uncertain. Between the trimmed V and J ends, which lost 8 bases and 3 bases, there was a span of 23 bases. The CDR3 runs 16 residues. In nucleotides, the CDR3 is TGTGCCAGCCCGTCCCCTGGGGCATCCGATTTCTACGAGCAGTACCTC. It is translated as CASPSPGASDFYEQYL.

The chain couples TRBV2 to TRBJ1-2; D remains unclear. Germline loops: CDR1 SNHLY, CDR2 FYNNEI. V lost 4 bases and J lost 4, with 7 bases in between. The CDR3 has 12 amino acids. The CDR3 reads CASSVSGYGYTF. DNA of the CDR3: TGTGCCAGCAGTGTCTCGGGCTATGGCTACACCTTC.

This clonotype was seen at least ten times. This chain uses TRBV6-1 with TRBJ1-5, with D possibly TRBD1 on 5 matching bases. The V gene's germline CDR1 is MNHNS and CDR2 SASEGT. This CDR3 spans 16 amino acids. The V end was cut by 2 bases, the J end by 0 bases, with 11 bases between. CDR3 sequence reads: CASSENFGGSNQPQHF. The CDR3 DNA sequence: TGTGCCAGCAGTGAAAACTTTGGGGGTAGCAATCAGCCCCAGCATTTT.

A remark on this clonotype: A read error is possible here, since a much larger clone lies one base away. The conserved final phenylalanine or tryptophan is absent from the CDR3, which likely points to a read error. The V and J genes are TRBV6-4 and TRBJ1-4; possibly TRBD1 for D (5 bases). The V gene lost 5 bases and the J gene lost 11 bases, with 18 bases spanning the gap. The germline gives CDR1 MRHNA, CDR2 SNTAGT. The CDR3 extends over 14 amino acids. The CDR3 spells CASSYETGGEKLFL. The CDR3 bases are TGTGCCAGCAGTTACGAGACCGGGGGGGAGAAACTGTTTCTT.

The CDR3, as DNA: TGTGCCAGCAGCTTAGGGAGTTGGGGCACAGATACGCAGTATTTT. Translating gives CASSLGSWGTDTQYF. The chain couples TRBV7-8 to TRBJ2-3; D gene unclear. The germline V gene encodes CDR1 SGHVS and CDR2 FQNEAQ. The CDR3 loop spans 15 amino acids. V shed 1 base and J shed 1 base, with 9 bases lying between them.

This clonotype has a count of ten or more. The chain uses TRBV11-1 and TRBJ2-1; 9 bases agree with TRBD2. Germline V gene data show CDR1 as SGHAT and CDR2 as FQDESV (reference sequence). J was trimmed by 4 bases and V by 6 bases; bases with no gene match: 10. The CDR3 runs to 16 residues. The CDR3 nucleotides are TGTGCCAGCAGTTCCCCGACTAGCGGAGCTTACAATGAGCAGTTCTTC. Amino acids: CASSSPTSGAYNEQFF.

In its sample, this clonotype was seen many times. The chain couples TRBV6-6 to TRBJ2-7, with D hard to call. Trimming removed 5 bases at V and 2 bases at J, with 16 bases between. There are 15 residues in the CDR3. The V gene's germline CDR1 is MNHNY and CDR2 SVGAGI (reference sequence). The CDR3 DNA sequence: TGTGCCAGCAGTACCCCGGGTCATTTAGCCTACGAGCAGTACTTC. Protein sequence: CASSTPGHLAYEQYF.

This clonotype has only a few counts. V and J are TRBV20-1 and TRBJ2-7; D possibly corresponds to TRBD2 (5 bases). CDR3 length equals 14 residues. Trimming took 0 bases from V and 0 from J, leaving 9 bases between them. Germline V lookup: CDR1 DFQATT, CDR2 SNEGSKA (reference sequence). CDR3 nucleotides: TGCAGTGCTAGAGAACCCGGGGACTCCTACGAGCAGTACTTC. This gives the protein CSAREPGDSYEQYF.

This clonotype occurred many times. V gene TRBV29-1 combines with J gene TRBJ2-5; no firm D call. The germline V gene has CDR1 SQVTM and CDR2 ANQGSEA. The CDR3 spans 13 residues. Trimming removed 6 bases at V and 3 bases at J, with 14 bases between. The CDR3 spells CSVAPDSEETQYF. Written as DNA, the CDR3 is TGCAGCGTAGCGCCTGACTCTGAAGAGACCCAGTACTTC.

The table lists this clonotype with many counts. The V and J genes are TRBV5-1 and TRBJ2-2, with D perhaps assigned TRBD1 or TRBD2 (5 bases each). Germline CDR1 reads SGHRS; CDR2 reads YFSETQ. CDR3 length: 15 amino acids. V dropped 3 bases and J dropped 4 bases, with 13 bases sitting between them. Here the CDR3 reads CASSSRDVGTGELFF. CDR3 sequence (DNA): TGCGCCAGCAGCTCCCGGGACGTAGGCACCGGGGAGCTGTTTTTT.

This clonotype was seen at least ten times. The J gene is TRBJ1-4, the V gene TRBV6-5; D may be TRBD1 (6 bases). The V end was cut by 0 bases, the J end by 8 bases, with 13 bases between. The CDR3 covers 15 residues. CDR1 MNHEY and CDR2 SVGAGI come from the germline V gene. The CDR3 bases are TGTGCCAGCAGTTACTCGTCAGGGGTAGGAGAAAAACTGTTTTTT. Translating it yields CASSYSSGVGEKLFF.

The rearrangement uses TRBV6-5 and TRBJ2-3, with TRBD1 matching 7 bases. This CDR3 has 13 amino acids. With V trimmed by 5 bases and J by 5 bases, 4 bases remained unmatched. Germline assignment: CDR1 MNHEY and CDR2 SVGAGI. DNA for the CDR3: TGTGCCAGCAGTAGCACAGGGGAAGATACGCAGTATTTT. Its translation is CASSSTGEDTQYF.